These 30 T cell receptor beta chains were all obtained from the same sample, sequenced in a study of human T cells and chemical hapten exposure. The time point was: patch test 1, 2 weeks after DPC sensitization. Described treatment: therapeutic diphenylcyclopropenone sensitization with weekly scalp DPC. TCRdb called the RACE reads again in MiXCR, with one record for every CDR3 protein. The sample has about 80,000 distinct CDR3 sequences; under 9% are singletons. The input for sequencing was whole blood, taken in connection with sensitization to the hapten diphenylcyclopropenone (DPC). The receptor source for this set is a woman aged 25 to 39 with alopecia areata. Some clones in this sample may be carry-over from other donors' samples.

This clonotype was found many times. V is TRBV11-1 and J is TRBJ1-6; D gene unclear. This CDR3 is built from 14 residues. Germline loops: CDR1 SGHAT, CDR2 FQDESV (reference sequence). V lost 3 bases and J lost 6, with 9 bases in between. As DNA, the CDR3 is TGTGCCAGCAGCTTCTTGGGGTCTAATTCACCCCTCCACTTT. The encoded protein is CASSFLGSNSPLHF.

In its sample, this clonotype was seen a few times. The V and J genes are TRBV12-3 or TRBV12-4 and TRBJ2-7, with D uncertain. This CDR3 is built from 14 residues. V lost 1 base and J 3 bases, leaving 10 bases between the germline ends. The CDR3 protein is CASSLGRKVYEQYF. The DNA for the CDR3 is TGTGCCAGCAGTTTAGGCAGGAAGGTCTACGAGCAGTACTTC.

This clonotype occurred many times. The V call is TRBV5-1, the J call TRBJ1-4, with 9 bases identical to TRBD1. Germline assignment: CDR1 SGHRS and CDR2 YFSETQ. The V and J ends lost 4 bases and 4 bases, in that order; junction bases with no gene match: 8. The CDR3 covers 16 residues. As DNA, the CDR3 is TGCGCCAGCAGCCCGGGACAGGGAGTGGTTAATGAAAAACTGTTTTTT. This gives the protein CASSPGQGVVNEKLFF.

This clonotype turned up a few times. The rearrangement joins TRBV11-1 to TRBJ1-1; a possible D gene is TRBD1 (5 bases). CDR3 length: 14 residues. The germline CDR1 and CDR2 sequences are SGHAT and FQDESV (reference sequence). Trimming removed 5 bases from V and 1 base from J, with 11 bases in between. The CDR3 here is CASSPQQENTEAFF. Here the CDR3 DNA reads TGTGCCAGCAGCCCACAACAGGAGAACACTGAAGCTTTCTTT. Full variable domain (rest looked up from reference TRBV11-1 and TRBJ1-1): EAEVAQSPRYKITEKSQAVAFWCDPISGHATLYWYRQILGQGPELLVQFQDESVVDDSQLPKDRFSAERLKGVDSTLKIQPAELGDSAMYLCASSPQQENTEAFFGQGTRLTVV.

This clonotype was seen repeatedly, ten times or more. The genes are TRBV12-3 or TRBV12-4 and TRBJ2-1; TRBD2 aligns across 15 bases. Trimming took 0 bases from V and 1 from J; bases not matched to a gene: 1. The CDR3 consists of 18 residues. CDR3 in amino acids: CASSLAGLAGGSYNEQFF. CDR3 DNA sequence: TGTGCCAGCAGTTTAGCGGGACTAGCGGGGGGTTCCTACAATGAGCAGTTCTTC.

This chain's CDR3 is CASSWTGLNTEAFF. Written as DNA, the CDR3 is TGTGCCAGCAGCTGGACAGGGTTGAACACTGAAGCTTTCTTT. The rearrangement links TRBV12-3 or TRBV12-4 to TRBJ1-1, with 8 nucleotides matching TRBD1. V shed 6 bases and J 0 bases; nucleotides not matched to a gene: 3. This CDR3 contains 14 residues.

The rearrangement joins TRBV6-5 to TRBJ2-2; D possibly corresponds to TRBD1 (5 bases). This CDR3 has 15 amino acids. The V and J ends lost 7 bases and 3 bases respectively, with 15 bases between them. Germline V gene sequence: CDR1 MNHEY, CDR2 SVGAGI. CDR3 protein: CASTHLGQYTGELFF. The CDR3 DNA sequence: TGTGCCAGCACTCACTTGGGGCAGTACACCGGGGAGCTGTTTTTT.

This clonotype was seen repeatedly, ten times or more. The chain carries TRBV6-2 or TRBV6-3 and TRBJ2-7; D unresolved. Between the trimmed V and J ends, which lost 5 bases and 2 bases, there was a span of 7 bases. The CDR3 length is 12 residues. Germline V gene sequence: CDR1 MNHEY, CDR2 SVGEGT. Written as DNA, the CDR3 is TGTGCCAGCAGTATAACGCCCTACGAGCAGTACTTC. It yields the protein CASSITPYEQYF.

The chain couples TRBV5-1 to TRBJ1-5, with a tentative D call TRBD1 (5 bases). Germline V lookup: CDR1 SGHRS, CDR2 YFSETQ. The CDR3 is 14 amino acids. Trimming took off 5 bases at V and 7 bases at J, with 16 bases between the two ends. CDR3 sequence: CASSLDTGEQPQHF. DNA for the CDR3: TGCGCCAGCAGTCTGGACACCGGAGAACAGCCCCAGCATTTT. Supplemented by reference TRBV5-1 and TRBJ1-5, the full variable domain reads KAGVTQTPRYLIKTRGQQVTLSCSPISGHRSVSWYQQTPGQGLQFLFEYFSETQRNKGNFPGRFSGRQFSNSRSEMNVSTLELGDSALYLCASSLDTGEQPQHFGDGTRLSIL.

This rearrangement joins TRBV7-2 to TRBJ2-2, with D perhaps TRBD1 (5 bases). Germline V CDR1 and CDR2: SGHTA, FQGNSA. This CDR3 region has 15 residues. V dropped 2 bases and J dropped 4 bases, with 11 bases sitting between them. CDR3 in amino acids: CASSLSTRATGELFF. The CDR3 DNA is TGTGCCAGCAGCTTAAGTACCAGGGCCACCGGGGAGCTGTTTTTT.

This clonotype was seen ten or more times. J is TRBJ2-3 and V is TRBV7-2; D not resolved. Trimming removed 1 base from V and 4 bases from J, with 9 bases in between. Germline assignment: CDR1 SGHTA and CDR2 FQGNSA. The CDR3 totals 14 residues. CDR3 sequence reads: CASSLVRSADTQYF. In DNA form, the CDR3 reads TGTGCCAGCAGCTTAGTGAGGAGTGCAGATACGCAGTATTTT.

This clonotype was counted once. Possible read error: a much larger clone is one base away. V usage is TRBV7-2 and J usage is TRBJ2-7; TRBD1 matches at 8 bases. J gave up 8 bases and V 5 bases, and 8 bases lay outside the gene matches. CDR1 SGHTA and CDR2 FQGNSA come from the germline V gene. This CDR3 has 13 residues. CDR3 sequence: CASSTDRGYKQYF. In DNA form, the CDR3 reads TGTGCCAGCAGCACCGACAGGGGATACAAGCAGTACTTC.

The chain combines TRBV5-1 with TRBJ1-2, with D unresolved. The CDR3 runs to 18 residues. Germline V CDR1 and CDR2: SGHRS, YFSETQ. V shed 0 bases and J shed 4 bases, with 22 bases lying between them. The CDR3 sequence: CASSLDGSPRGRGYGYTF. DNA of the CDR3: TGCGCCAGCAGCTTGGATGGGTCACCGCGGGGAAGAGGCTATGGCTACACCTTC.

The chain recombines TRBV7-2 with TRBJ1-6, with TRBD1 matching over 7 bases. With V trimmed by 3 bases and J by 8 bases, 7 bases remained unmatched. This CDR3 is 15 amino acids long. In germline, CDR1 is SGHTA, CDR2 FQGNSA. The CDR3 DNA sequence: TGTGCCAGCAGCTTCAGGGGGAATCGGGATTCACCCCTCCACTTT. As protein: CASSFRGNRDSPLHF.

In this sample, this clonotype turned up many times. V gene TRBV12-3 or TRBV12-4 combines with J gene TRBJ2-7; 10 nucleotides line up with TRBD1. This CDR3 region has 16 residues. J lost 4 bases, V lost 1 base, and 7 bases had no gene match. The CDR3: CASSLGGTGDIYEQYF. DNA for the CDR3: TGTGCCAGCAGTTTAGGAGGGACAGGGGATATTTACGAGCAGTACTTC.

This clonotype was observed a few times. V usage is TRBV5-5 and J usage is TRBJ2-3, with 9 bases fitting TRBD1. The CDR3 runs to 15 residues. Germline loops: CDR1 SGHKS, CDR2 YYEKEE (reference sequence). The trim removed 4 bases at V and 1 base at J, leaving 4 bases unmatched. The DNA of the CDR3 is TGTGCCAGCAGCAACCGGGACAGGGGCACAGATACGCAGTATTTT. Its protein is CASSNRDRGTDTQYF.

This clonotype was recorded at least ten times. This CDR3 reads CASSQAGSNQPQHF. The CDR3 nucleotides read TGTGCCAGCAGCCAAGCTGGGAGCAATCAGCCCCAGCATTTT. This chain joins TRBV3-1 and TRBJ1-5, with D uncertain. The CDR3 spans 14 residues. Germline CDR1 LGHDT, CDR2 YNNKEL (reference sequence). V shed 1 base and J shed 1 base, with 5 bases lying between them.

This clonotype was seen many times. The CDR3 region is CASNPGPGYNEQFF. The CDR3 DNA reads TGTGCCAGTAACCCCGGGCCCGGCTACAATGAGCAGTTCTTC. The J gene is TRBJ2-1, the V gene TRBV7-9; D is unresolved. V shed 9 bases and J shed 3 bases, with 15 bases lying between them. CDR1 is SEHNR and CDR2 is FQNEAQ in the germline V gene (reference sequence). The CDR3 spans 14 residues.

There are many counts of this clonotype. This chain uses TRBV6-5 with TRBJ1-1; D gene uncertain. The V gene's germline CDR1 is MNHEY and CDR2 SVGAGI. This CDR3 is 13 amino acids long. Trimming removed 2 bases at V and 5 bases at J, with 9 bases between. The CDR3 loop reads CASSYRGGTEAFF. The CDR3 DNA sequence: TGTGCCAGCAGTTACAGAGGAGGGACTGAAGCTTTCTTT.

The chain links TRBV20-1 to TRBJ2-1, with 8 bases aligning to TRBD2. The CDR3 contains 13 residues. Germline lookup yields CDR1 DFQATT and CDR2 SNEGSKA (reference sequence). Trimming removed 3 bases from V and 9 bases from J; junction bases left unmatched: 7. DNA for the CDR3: TGCAGTGCTAGCGGGGGGGGGTCGTTTGAGCAGTTCTTC. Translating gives CSASGGGSFEQFF.

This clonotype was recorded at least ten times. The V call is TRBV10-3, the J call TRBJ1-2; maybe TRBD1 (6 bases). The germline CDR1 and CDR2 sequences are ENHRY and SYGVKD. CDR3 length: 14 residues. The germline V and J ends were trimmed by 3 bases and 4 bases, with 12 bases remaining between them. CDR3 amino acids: CAISEQGNLYGYTF. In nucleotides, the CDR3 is TGTGCCATCAGTGAACAGGGTAACCTCTATGGCTACACCTTC.

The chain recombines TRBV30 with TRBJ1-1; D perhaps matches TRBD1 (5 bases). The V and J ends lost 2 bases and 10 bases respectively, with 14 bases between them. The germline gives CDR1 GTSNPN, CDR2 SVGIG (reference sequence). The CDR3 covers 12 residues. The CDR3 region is CAWSSGTGGAFF. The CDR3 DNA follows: TGTGCCTGGAGTAGTGGGACCGGGGGAGCTTTCTTT. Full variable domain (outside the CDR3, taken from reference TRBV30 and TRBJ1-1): SQTIHQWPATLVQPVGSPLSLECTVEGTSNPNLYWYRQAAGRGLQLLFYSVGIGQISSEVPQNLSASRPQDRQFILSSKKLLLSDSGFYLCAWSSGTGGAFFGQGTRLTVV.

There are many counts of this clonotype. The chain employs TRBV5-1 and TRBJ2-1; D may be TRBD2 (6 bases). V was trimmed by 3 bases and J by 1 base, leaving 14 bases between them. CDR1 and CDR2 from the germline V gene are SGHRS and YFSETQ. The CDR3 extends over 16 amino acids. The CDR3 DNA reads TGCGCCAGCAGCTGGGCCTTCGGGGGATCCTACAATGAGCAGTTCTTC. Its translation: CASSWAFGGSYNEQFF.

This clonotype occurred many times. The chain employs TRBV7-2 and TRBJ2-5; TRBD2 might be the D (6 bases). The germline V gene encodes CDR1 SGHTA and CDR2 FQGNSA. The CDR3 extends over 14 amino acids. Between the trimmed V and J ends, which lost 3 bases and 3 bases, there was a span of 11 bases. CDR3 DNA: TGTGCCAGCAGCTTGAGGAGGGTAGAAGAGACCCAGTACTTC. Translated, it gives CASSLRRVEETQYF.

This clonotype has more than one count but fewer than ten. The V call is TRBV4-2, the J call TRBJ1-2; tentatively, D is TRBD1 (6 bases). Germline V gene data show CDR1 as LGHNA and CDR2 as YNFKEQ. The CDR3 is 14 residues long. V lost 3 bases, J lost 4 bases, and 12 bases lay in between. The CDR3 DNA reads TGTGCCAGCAGCCAGCTGGGGGACACCTATGGCTACACCTTC. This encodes CASSQLGDTYGYTF.

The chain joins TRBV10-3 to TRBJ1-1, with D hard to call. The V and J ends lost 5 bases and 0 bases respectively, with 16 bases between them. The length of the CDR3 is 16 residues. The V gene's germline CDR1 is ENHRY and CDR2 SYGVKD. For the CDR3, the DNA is TGTGCCATCAGTAATGTATACGAGCGTATGAACACTGAAGCTTTCTTT. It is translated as CAISNVYERMNTEAFF.

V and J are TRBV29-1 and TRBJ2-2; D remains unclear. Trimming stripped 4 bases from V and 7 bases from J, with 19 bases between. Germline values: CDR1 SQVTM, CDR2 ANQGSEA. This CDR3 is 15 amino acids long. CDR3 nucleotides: TGCAGCGTTGTGGCCGGTTGGATGGGCAACGGGGAGCTGTTTTTT. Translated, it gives CSVVAGWMGNGELFF.

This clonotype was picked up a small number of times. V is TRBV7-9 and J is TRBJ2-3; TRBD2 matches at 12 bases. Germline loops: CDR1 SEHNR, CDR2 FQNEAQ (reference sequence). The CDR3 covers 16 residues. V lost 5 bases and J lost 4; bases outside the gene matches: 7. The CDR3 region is CASSIRLAGVPDTQYF. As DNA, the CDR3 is TGTGCCAGCAGCATCCGACTAGCGGGGGTTCCAGATACGCAGTATTTT.

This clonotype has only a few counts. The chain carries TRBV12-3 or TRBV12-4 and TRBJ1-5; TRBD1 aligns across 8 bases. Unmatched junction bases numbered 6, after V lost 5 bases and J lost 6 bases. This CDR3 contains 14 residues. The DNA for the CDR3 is TGTGCCAGCAGTCGGGACAGGAGGCGTCAGCCCCAGCATTTT. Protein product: CASSRDRRRQPQHF.

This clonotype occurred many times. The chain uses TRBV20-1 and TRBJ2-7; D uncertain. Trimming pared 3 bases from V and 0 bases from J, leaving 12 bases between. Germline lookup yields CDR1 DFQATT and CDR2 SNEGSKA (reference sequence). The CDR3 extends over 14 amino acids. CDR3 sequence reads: CSARIPTRSYEQYF. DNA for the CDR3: TGCAGTGCTAGGATCCCGACTCGCTCCTACGAGCAGTACTTC.